This T cell receptor beta chain was profiled in a study of T cells in Graves' hyperthyroidism and ophthalmopathy. The CDR3 has 14 amino acids. Germline assignment: CDR1 DFQATT and CDR2 SNEGSKA (reference sequence). V gave up 4 bases and J gave up 7 bases; unmatched junction bases: 7. There were TCR beta CDR3 regions amplified from RNA transcripts. The HTBI primer set drove a first-round RT-PCR of the TCR CDR3. TCRdb passed the multiplex PCR reads through MiXCR, listing each CDR3 protein once. Of some 270,000 distinct CDR3 sequences in the sample, 12% to 15% were seen once. Study-wide findings and caveats: Blood also carried most thyroid clonotypes expanded above 0.001.

This clonotype was counted many times. Its antigen is unidentified. Uncontrolled infections, other autoimmune diseases, pregnancy or lactation led to exclusion of patients. Clinical symptoms, serum thyroxine and TRAb, thyroid ultrasound and orbital computed tomography together formed the diagnostic basis. Fresh peripheral blood, 7.5 to 10 ml of it, supplied the PBMCs. The chain uses TRBV20-1 and TRBJ2-1; 10 bases fit TRBD2. The TCR comes from a woman aged 40 to 50 with Graves' hyperthyroidism. The sample comprised blood. The CDR3 nucleotides read TGCAGTGCTACAGCGGGAGGGCCTTGGAATGAGCAGTTCTTC. Translated: CSATAGGPWNEQFF.